The T cell receptor beta chain under discussion was sequenced for a study of T cells in Graves' hyperthyroidism and ophthalmopathy. TCR beta CDR3 regions were amplified from RNA. An initial round of RT-PCR targeting the TCR CDR3 relied on the HTBI primer set. One entry per CDR3 protein results from TCRdb running MiXCR on the multiplex PCR reads. The sample has fewer than 650,000 distinct CDR3 sequences, 11% to 15% seen once. The germline gives CDR1 SGHTA, CDR2 FQGNSA. The CDR3 has 15 amino acids. V lost 5 bases, J lost 5 bases, and 7 bases stayed unmatched. The table lists this clonotype with a few counts.

The TCR originated in a woman in her 40s with Graves' hyperthyroidism. This rearrangement joins TRBV7-2 to TRBJ2-7; 12 bases are shared with TRBD2. Material for sequencing was blood. This CDR3 is CASSNLAGGPNEQYF. CDR3 DNA: TGTGCCAGCAGCAACCTAGCGGGAGGGCCGAACGAGCAGTACTTC.